This TCR beta chain was identified in a study of blood T cell repertoires in COVID-19. The overall study: COVID-19 samples, acute and convalescent, were from the United States, Italy and Spain. Sources were T cells, B-cell-depleted T cells, or PBMCs; the material itself was cDNA or gDNA.

Enrollment of patients from Seattle took place during active infection, with longitudinal follow-up. Per the authors' pipeline: Estimates of nucleated cell counts were drawn from the amplification of reference gene primers. Clones were sequenced by immunoSEQ multiplex PCR, and TCRdb holds only the in-frame ones, with some missing. V and J calls and clone size are copied from that table; D and trimming were computed from the DNA. The repertoire holds approximately 150,000 clones, with 84% as singletons. This CDR3 contains 18 residues. The ends lost 5 bases at V and 0 bases at J; junction bases unmatched: 12. Germline V gene data show CDR1 as SNHLY and CDR2 as FYNNEI.

Sequencing was done on a sample of peripheral blood. The chain is built from TRBV2 and TRBJ1-2, with 10 bases lining up with TRBD1. The receptor's source is a woman at least 80 years old with COVID-19, enrolled during active disease. In DNA form, the CDR3 reads TGTGCCAGCAGTTTCGCCCGGGACAGGGGACTAGCTAACTATGGCTACACCTTC. Its protein product is CASSFARDRGLANYGYTF.